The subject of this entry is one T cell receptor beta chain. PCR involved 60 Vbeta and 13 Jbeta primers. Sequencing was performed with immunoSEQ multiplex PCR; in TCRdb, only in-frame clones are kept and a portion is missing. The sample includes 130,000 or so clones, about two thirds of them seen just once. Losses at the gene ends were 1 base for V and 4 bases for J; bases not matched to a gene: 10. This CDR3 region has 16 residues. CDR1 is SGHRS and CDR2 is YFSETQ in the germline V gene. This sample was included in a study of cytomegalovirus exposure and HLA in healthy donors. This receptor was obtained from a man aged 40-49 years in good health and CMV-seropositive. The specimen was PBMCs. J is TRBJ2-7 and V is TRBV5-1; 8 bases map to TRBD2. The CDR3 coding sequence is TGCGCCAGCAGCTTGCCCCGAGCGGGAGAGGTTTACGAGCAGTACTTC. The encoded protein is CASSLPRAGEVYEQYF. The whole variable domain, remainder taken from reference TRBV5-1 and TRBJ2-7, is KAGVTQTPRYLIKTRGQQVTLSCSPISGHRSVSWYQQTPGQGLQFLFEYFSETQRNKGNFPGRFSGRQFSNSRSEMNVSTLELGDSALYLCASSLPRAGEVYEQYFGPGTRLTVT.